Listed below are T cell receptor beta chains from one sample, sequenced in a study of cytomegalovirus exposure and HLA in healthy donors. Clones were sequenced by immunoSEQ multiplex PCR, and TCRdb holds only the in-frame ones, with some missing. The table lists more than 75,000 clones, over 70% of them singletons. The sample comprised PBMCs. The source of these receptors is a man aged 35 to 55 in good health and CMV-seropositive. Each CDR3 is given with its conserved first and last residue. A D gene is named only where the DNA matches it firmly. Clone size appears in some rows only: once, few, many, or a class for an expanded clone.

V gene: TRBV7-9
J gene: TRBJ1-1
clone size: -
D gene: TRBD1
CDR3 DNA: TGTGCCAGCAGCCTCAGGGGGCTCGGCACTGAAGCTTTCTTT
CDR3 protein: CASSLRGLGTEAFF

V gene: TRBV6-1
J gene: TRBJ1-2
clone size: -
D gene: -
CDR3 DNA: TGTGCCAGCAGTGAAGCGGTGGGGGCGAATGGCTACACCTTC
CDR3 protein: CASSEAVGANGYTF

V gene: TRBV2
J gene: TRBJ1-5
clone size: -
D gene: TRBD1
CDR3 DNA: TGTGCCAGCAGTGACAGGGGGAGCAATCAGCCCCAGCATTTT
CDR3 protein: CASSDRGSNQPQHF

V gene: TRBV28
J gene: TRBJ1-2
clone size: few
D gene: -
CDR3 DNA: TGTGCCAGCAGTTTTATGGGGAGGCGGCTGAGCTATGGCTACACCTTC
CDR3 protein: CASSFMGRRLSYGYTF

V gene: TRBV19
J gene: TRBJ1-5
clone size: -
D gene: -
CDR3 DNA: TGTGCCAGTAGTCCGCAGATTCAATATAGCAATCAGCCCCAGCATTTT
CDR3 protein: CASSPQIQYSNQPQHF

V gene: TRBV19
J gene: TRBJ2-7
clone size: -
D gene: -
CDR3 DNA: TGTGCCAGTAGTAAGCAGGCGAGCTCCTACGAGCAGTACTTC
CDR3 protein: CASSKQASSYEQYF

V gene: TRBV10-3
J gene: TRBJ2-1
clone size: -
D gene: TRBD2
CDR3 DNA: TGTGCCTCGACTAGCGGCATCAATGAGCAGTTCTTC
CDR3 protein: CASTSGINEQFF

V gene: TRBV18
J gene: TRBJ1-2
clone size: -
D gene: -
CDR3 DNA: TGTGCCAGCTCACGCCAGCGGGACTATGGCTACACCTTC
CDR3 protein: CASSRQRDYGYTF

V gene: TRBV6-6
J gene: TRBJ2-1
clone size: few
D gene: TRBD2
CDR3 DNA: TGTGCCAGCAGGCCCGTACGGGGGGGCCTTGGTGAGCAGTTCTTC
CDR3 protein: CASRPVRGGLGEQFF

V gene: TRBV5-8
J gene: TRBJ2-7
clone size: -
D gene: TRBD2
CDR3 DNA: TGTGCCAGCAGCCAGACTAGCGGGAGGGAGCAGTACTTC
CDR3 protein: CASSQTSGREQYF

V gene: TRBV10-2
J gene: TRBJ1-2
clone size: once
D gene: -
CDR3 DNA: TGCGCCAGCAGTGAGTCGGGGGGAAACTATGGCTACACCTTC
CDR3 protein: CASSESGGNYGYTF

V gene: TRBV9
J gene: TRBJ1-5
clone size: -
D gene: TRBD1
CDR3 DNA: TGTGCCAGCAGCTTAGGACAGGGGGCGAAGTATAGCAATCAGCCCCAGCATTTT
CDR3 protein: CASSLGQGAKYSNQPQHF

V gene: TRBV10-1
J gene: TRBJ1-2
clone size: once
D gene: TRBD1
CDR3 DNA: TGCGCCAGCAGCCCGGACAGGGTACTTGGCTACACCTTC
CDR3 protein: CASSPDRVLGYTF

V gene: TRBV2
J gene: TRBJ2-7
clone size: once
D gene: -
CDR3 DNA: TGTGCCAGCCGTTTTGCGTACGAGCAGTACTTC
CDR3 protein: CASRFAYEQYF

V gene: TRBV13
J gene: TRBJ2-7
clone size: -
D gene: TRBD1
CDR3 DNA: TGTGCCAGCAGCTTAGGTACAGGGGGCGAGCAGTACTTC
CDR3 protein: CASSLGTGGEQYF

V gene: TRBV28
J gene: TRBJ1-2
clone size: -
D gene: TRBD1
CDR3 DNA: TGTGCCAGCAGCACCGGGACAGGGAACTATGGCTACACCTTC
CDR3 protein: CASSTGTGNYGYTF

V gene: TRBV6-6
J gene: TRBJ2-1
clone size: once
D gene: -
CDR3 DNA: TGTGCCAGCAGTTACTCGACGACACAATTACTCCAGCAGTTCTTC
CDR3 protein: CASSYSTTQLLQQFF

V gene: TRBV11-2
J gene: TRBJ2-2
clone size: -
D gene: TRBD2
CDR3 DNA: TGTGCCAGCAGCTTAGATCCGGGACTAGCGGACACCGGGGAGCTGTTTTTT
CDR3 protein: CASSLDPGLADTGELFF

V gene: TRBV5-4
J gene: TRBJ2-7
clone size: -
D gene: -
CDR3 DNA: TGTGCCAGCAGCCCGACCCCAGGTCAAGGCGAGCAGTACTTC
CDR3 protein: CASSPTPGQGEQYF

V gene: TRBV7-8
J gene: TRBJ2-1
clone size: -
D gene: -
CDR3 DNA: TGTGCCAGCAGCTTCAGTGGGGCAAGCTCCTACAATGAGCAGTTCTTC
CDR3 protein: CASSFSGASSYNEQFF

V gene: TRBV10-2
J gene: TRBJ1-1
clone size: -
D gene: -
CDR3 DNA: TGCGCCAGCAGCTCGAGCAGAATGGGGGGTGTCGATGAAGCTTTCTTT
CDR3 protein: CASSSSRMGGVDEAFF

V gene: TRBV5-1
J gene: TRBJ1-2
clone size: -
D gene: -
CDR3 DNA: TGCGCCAGCAGCTTGGAGACATTTTACGGCTATGGCTACACCTTC
CDR3 protein: CASSLETFYGYGYTF

V gene: TRBV15
J gene: TRBJ1-4
clone size: -
D gene: -
CDR3 DNA: TGTGCCACCAGCAGAGTAGGACAGGAAAAACTGTTTTTT
CDR3 protein: CATSRVGQEKLFF

V gene: TRBV2
J gene: TRBJ2-5
clone size: -
D gene: -
CDR3 DNA: TGTGCCAGCAGATCGGACAGCCAAGAGACCCAGTACTTC
CDR3 protein: CASRSDSQETQYF

V gene: TRBV2
J gene: TRBJ1-2
clone size: -
D gene: -
CDR3 DNA: TGTGCCAGTGGAACAGGGCCTAACTATGGCTACACCTTC
CDR3 protein: CASGTGPNYGYTF

V gene: TRBV10-3
J gene: TRBJ1-2
clone size: -
D gene: -
CDR3 DNA: TGTGCCATCAGGCGGGACGAAAACTATGGCTACACCTTC
CDR3 protein: CAIRRDENYGYTF

V gene: TRBV27
J gene: TRBJ2-7
clone size: -
D gene: TRBD2
CDR3 DNA: TGTGCCAGCTCTTCTAGCGGGATCTACGAGCAGTACTTC
CDR3 protein: CASSSSGIYEQYF